This T cell receptor beta chain was identified in a study of blood T cell repertoires in COVID-19 (dated by TCRdb to the early 2020s). Concerning the study at large: The collaborator samples originated in the United States, Italy and Spain and spanned the acute and convalescent phases of COVID-19. The material from the prospective study consisted of cDNA or gDNA derived from T cells, B-cell-depleted T cells, or PBMCs. Subjects who had been exposed to COVID-19, were actively infected with it, or had recovered from it provided the deeply sampled blood TCRbeta repertoires that made up the dataset. The repertoires were released in a freely available public database meant as a resource for research on the immune response to SARS-CoV-2. Samples were obtained from the ongoing ImmuneRACE study (first 160 participants) and from over 1,000 subjects provided by 6 global collaborators. Sample metadata almost always included a de-identified subject ID, COVID-19 status, age in years and sex. Where available, HLA class I and class II types were taken from metadata supplied by the sample provider and were not determined by assay-based typing.

Paper-wide results and their limitations: The amount of clinical and demographic metadata varied by source and participant and was provided uncurated.

The immunoSEQ Assay, a bias-controlled multiplex PCR, was used to amplify TCRbeta CDR3 regions from genomic DNA. As for how the authors treated the data: Nucleated cell counts per sample were estimated from amplification of reference gene primers within the assay. To quantify the absolute abundance of each unique TCRbeta CDR3 rearrangement, sequence reads were collapsed and filtered. For each sample, productive Simpson clonality was calculated as the square root of Simpson's diversity index over productive rearrangements. TCRdb mirrors the immuneACCESS table, restricted to in-frame sequences. Some clones are absent from its copies; in checked studies, under half trace to an unresolved V gene, and the reason for the others is unknown. V and J calls and clone size are given by that table; D and trimming were obtained from the DNA. Across this sample there are about 99,000 clones, with about 89% seen only once. In total, the top ten clones hold 5% to 6.5% of the sample.

For this clone: What this receptor recognizes is not known. No much larger clonotype is one base removed from it; base qualities were not supplied.

From the germline V gene, CDR1 is SGHRS and CDR2 is YFSETQ. The CDR3, cysteine through valine, is 13 amino acids long. Just the 39-base CDR3 DNA is kept, in frame starting at base 1. Whole blood was collected in K2EDTA tubes by collaborating institutions according to the institutions' own protocols. For TCRbeta analysis, collaborator samples were shipped as frozen whole blood, as isolated PBMCs, or as DNA extracted from either sample type. This clonotype was obtained from a human donor in a cohort sampled during active COVID-19. The rearrangement joined TRBV5-1 to TRBJ2-7, and TRBD2 matches 7 of the central bases. The source material was peripheral blood. CDR3 sequence: CASSPDGEGPSRV. The sequenced DNA: TGCGCCAGCAGCCCCGATGGGGAGGGGCCGTCCCGGGTC.